The next 3 T cell receptor beta chains were all read from a single sample in a study of cytomegalovirus exposure and HLA in healthy donors. It was with 60 Vbeta and 13 Jbeta primers that the PCR ran. Clones were read by immunoSEQ multiplex PCR, and TCRdb kept only the in-frame ones, dropping some. The table records about 110,000 clones, 73% of them present only once. The sample taken for sequencing was PBMCs. The receptors were gathered from a man in his forties in good health and CMV-seronegative.

The V call is TRBV7-9, the J call TRBJ1-5; D gene ambiguous. Germline V CDR1 and CDR2: SEHNR, FQNEAQ (reference sequence). There are 14 residues in the CDR3. Trimming removed 3 bases at V and 0 bases at J, with 6 bases between. CDR3 DNA sequence: TGTGCCAGCAGCTTCAGCGATAGCAATCAGCCCCAGCATTTT. Translating gives CASSFSDSNQPQHF.

This clone occurred a few times. Different DNA sequences within this sample yield the same CDR3. The rearrangement links TRBV29-1 to TRBJ1-4, with 9 nucleotides matching TRBD1. Trimming cost V 4 bases and J 8 bases; bases outside gene matches: 2. This CDR3 has 12 amino acids. Germline V gene lookup returns CDR1 SQVTM and CDR2 ANQGSEA. CDR3 sequence reads: CSVGQGGEKLFF. The CDR3 DNA follows: TGCAGCGTTGGACAGGGGGGCGAAAAACTGTTTTTT.

The V and J genes are TRBV4-3 and TRBJ2-1; D gene uncertain. The length of the CDR3 is 15 residues. Germline CDR1 is LGHNA and CDR2 is YSLEER. Trimming took 4 bases from V and 3 from J, leaving 13 bases between them. The CDR3 nucleotides are TGCGCCAGCAGCCCTAGACCATTTTACTACAATGAGCAGTTCTTC. The encoded protein is CASSPRPFYYNEQFF.